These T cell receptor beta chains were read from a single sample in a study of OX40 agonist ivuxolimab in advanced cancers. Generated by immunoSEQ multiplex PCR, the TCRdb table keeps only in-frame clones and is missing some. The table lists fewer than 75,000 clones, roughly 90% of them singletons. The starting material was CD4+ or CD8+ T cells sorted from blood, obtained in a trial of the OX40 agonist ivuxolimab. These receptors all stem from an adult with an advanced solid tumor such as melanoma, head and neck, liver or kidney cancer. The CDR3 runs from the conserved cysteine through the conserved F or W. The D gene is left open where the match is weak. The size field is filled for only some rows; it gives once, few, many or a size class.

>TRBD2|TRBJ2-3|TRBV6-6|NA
CASSYGAGGVTDTQYF
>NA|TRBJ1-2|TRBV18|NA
CASSPILIDLYGYTF
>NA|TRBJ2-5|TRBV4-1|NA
CASSRRSRDNGETQYF
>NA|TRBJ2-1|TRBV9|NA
CASSVADPYNEQFF
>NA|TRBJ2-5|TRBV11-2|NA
CASSPGSLSETQYF
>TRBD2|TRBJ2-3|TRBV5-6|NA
CASRTSGQDTQYF
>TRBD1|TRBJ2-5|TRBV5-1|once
CASSWGTGGVWETQYF
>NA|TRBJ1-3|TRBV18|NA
CASSPPELAARNTIYF
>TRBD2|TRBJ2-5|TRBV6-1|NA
CASSGTSGSFETQYF
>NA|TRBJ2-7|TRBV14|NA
CASSQSWPGMTYEQYF
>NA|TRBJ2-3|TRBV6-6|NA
CASSYSGFTDTQYF
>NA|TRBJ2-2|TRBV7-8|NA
CASSRRSTGELFF
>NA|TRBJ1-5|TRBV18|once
CASSPTAGDGNQPQHF
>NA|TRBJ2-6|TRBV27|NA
CASSKGTELSGANVLTF
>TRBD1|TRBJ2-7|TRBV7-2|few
CASSLRTGGSYEQYF
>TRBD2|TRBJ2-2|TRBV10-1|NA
CASSVGTSGYTGELFF
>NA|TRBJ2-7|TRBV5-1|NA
CASSLVGGVEQYF
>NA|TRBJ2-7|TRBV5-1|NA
CASSSGGLISEQYF
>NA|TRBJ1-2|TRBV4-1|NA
CASSQDITGRGYTF
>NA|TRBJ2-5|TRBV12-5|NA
CASGPDSQETQYF
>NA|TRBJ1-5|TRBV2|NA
CASSEYGGSLRNQPQHF